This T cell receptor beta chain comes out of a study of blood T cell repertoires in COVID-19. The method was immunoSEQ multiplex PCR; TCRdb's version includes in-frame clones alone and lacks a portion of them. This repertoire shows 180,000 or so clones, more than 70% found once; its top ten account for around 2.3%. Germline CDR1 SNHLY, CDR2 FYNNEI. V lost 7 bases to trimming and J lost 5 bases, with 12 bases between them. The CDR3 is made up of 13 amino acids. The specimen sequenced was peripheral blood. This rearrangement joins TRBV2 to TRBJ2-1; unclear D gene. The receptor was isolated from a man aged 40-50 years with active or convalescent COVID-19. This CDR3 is CASNLPGNNEQFF. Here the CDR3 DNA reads TGTGCCAGCAATCTTCCAGGTAACAATGAGCAGTTCTTC.